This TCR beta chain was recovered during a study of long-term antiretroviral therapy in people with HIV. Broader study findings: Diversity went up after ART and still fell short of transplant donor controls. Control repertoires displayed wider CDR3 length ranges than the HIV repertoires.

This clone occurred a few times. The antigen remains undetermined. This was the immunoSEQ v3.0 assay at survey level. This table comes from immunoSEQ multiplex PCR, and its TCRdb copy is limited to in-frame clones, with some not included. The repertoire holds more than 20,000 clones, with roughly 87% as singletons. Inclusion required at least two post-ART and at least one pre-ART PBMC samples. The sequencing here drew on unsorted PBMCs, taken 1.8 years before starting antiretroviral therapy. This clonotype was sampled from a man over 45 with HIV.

The CDR3 sequence is CASSSPYEQYF. The CDR3 DNA reads TGTGCCAGCAGTTCCCCCTACGAGCAGTACTTC. The V call is TRBV28, the J call TRBJ2-7; D remains ambiguous. V was trimmed by 4 bases and J by 2 bases, leaving 3 bases between them. Germline CDR1 is MDHEN and CDR2 is SYDVKM. The CDR3 runs 11 residues.